What follows are 7 T cell receptor beta chains derived from one specimen sequenced in a study of blood T cell repertoires in COVID-19. Sequenced by immunoSEQ multiplex PCR; TCRdb stores in-frame clones only, minus some. The sample lists around 260,000 clones; over 80% were seen once. Material: peripheral blood. These TCRs come from a woman aged 70 to 79 with COVID-19, enrolled during active disease.

The chain combines TRBV19 with TRBJ2-5, with 13 bases matching TRBD2. Germline CDR1 LNHDA, CDR2 SQIVND (reference sequence). The junction had 1 base not matched to a gene; V was cut back by 4 bases and J by 2 bases. The CDR3 contains 15 residues. In DNA, the CDR3 is TGTGCCAGTAGTAGACTAGCGGGAGGACAAGAGACCCAGTACTTC. It specifies CASSRLAGGQETQYF.

The rearrangement joins TRBV19 to TRBJ2-5; 7 nucleotides line up with TRBD1. The germline V gene has CDR1 LNHDA and CDR2 SQIVND (reference sequence). The CDR3 sequence is 13 residues long. V was pared by 6 bases and J by 4 bases, with 5 bases of the junction left unmatched. The CDR3 DNA reads TGTGCCAGTAGCTCGACAGGGTCAGAGACCCAGTACTTC. It specifies CASSSTGSETQYF.

The chain links TRBV4-2 to TRBJ1-3; weak D call: TRBD1 (5 bases). The V gene lost 2 bases and the J gene lost 3 bases, with 11 bases spanning the gap. Germline CDR1 reads LGHNA; CDR2 reads YNFKEQ. The CDR3 sequence is 15 residues long. DNA of the CDR3: TGTGCCAGCAGCCAATTAGACAGTGATGGAAACACCATATATTTT. Encoded protein: CASSQLDSDGNTIYF.

CDR3 sequence reads: CASRVGGRGNQPQHF. In nucleotides, the CDR3 is TGTGCCAGCAGAGTGGGAGGGCGGGGCAATCAGCCCCAGCATTTT. The rearrangement links TRBV28 to TRBJ1-5, with unresolved D. The CDR3 loop spans 15 amino acids. The ends were cut back, 6 bases at V and 2 bases at J, with 14 bases in the middle. Germline V CDR1 and CDR2: MDHEN, SYDVKM.

This clone was found once. This chain connects TRBV6-5 to TRBJ1-2; D is uncertain. The V and J ends lost 7 bases and 4 bases respectively, with 13 bases between them. CDR1 MNHEY and CDR2 SVGAGI come from the germline V gene. The CDR3 has 13 residues. The DNA of the CDR3 is TGTGCCAGCAAGGGAGGGATAGGCTATGGCTACACCTTC. Amino acids: CASKGGIGYGYTF.

This chain connects TRBV6-5 to TRBJ1-4, with 8 bases that match TRBD1. V gave up 2 bases and J gave up 2 bases; unmatched junction bases: 4. Germline V gene data show CDR1 as MNHEY and CDR2 as SVGAGI. This CDR3 region has 16 residues. CDR3 sequence reads: CASSYTWTGTNEKLFF. The CDR3 region has the DNA TGTGCCAGCAGTTACACCTGGACAGGGACTAATGAAAAACTGTTTTTT.

The J gene is TRBJ1-5, the V gene TRBV7-2; D might be TRBD1 (6 bases). V was trimmed by 3 bases and J by 5 bases, leaving 11 bases between them. This CDR3 comprises 14 residues. Per the germline V gene, CDR1 is SGHTA and CDR2 is FQGNSA. CDR3 sequence: CASSFQGGDQPQHF. The CDR3 bases are TGTGCCAGCAGCTTTCAAGGGGGGGATCAGCCCCAGCATTTT.